The rows below give T cell receptor beta chains drawn from one sample of a study of blood T cells in healthy people across ages. TCRdb recomputed calls from the 5' RACE reads with MiXCR, one row per CDR3 protein. The sample lists 800,000 or so distinct CDR3 sequences; approximately 67% were seen once. The sample taken for sequencing was blood. These receptors came from a man under 40 in good health. Both conserved end residues are part of each CDR3. The order of the fields is V gene, J gene, CDR3 protein.

>TRBV9|TRBJ2-1
CASSVEEGSPLYSYNEQFF
>TRBV20-1|NA
CSATGDRYNEQYF
>TRBV24-1|TRBJ2-7
CATSVTGYEQYF
>TRBV2|TRBJ1-6
CASSHPGQGISPLHF
>TRBV20-1|TRBJ2-1
CSARDRAGGNEQFF
>TRBV7-8|TRBJ2-1
CASSLDSAGGKEQFF
>TRBV29-1|TRBJ2-3
CSVEIGGDPTDTQYF
>TRBV6-1|TRBJ2-7
CASSARTSGGRHEQYF
>TRBV7-3|TRBJ2-2
CASSPRDTGELFF
>TRBV3-1|TRBJ1-1
CASSHTALGQGRTEAFF
>TRBV27|TRBJ2-6
CASSNDRTGANVLTF
>TRBV7-9|TRBJ2-7
CASSKLARGWITHEQYF
>TRBV6-2/TRBV6-3|TRBJ2-3
CASSGTSNTDTQYF
>TRBV24-1|TRBJ2-5
CATSDLNRETQYF
>TRBV6-4|TRBJ2-3
CASSEGERGDTDTQYF
>TRBV6-2/TRBV6-3|TRBJ2-7
CASSSPFQAPYEQYF